This is a list of T cell receptor beta chains from one sample in a study of early T cells in non-severe SARS-CoV-2 infection. TCRdb processed the 5' RACE reads anew with MiXCR; each CDR3 protein has one entry. Of 70,000 to 95,000 distinct CDR3 sequences listed, around 9.9% are singletons. Source material: whole blood. The receptors were sampled from an adult who was a healthcare worker with PCR-confirmed SARS-CoV-2 infection or an uninfected control (not recorded which). CDR3s include the opening cysteine and the closing phenylalanine or tryptophan. The D gene is left open where the match is weak.

v_gene	d_gene	CDR3aa
TRBV28	NA	CASGKAGTDTQYF
TRBV5-1	NA	CASRGETEAFF
TRBV10-2	TRBD2	CASSGGLAGNEQFF
TRBV3-1	TRBD1	CASSPTGTGDWNTEKLFF
TRBV5-1	NA	CASSLGIQRSTDTQYF
TRBV7-7	TRBD1	CASSLLGTGKNPPFTLSSYEQYF
TRBV2	NA	CASTGLSVVQYF
TRBV30	NA	CAWSLFREFNTEAFF
TRBV12-2	NA	CASRLAWVFSGRRQETQYF
TRBV7-3	NA	CASSFGGGETQYF
TRBV5-1	NA	CASREGWNEQFF
TRBV20-1	TRBD2	CSARSAGSLSRGYNEQFF
TRBV28	NA	CASRGETGLSYEQYF
TRBV5-5	NA	CASSRAHASPLHF
TRBV28	NA	CASRTSGAGNEKLFF
TRBV28	TRBD1	CASSLGQYGYTF
TRBV2	TRBD1	CASSQGDFYGYTF
TRBV28	NA	CASSTPQGGIVDTQYF
TRBV11-2	NA	CASSPLRGRPEQYF
TRBV6-6	NA	CASGERQPQHF
TRBV10-2	TRBD2	CASRVSGRYNEQFF
TRBV20-1	NA	CSARGPASGAPYEQYF
TRBV28	NA	CASSSTGEQYF
TRBV28	NA	CASSLGGAYEQHF
TRBV20-1	TRBD2	CSARPRTSGRAGELFF
TRBV2	NA	CASSFRETQYF
TRBV7-3	NA	CASSFGLQGSPLHF
TRBV5-1	NA	CASSLGQASDIQYF
TRBV14	NA	CASSQGGANTDTQYF
TRBV5-1	TRBD2	CASSGGLAVRGEQFF
TRBV28	NA	CASTPGPQGLLASYEQYF
TRBV20-1	TRBD2	CSASSPGTSGHNEQFF
TRBV20-1	NA	CSAHPATPPTDTQYF
TRBV28	TRBD1	CATQGANYNQPQHF
TRBV7-6	TRBD2	CASSSLPGLAGYEQFF
TRBV29-1	NA	CSVASGYEQYF
TRBV30	NA	CARSGANVLTF
TRBV11-1	NA	CASSQPSGLSEQYF
TRBV11-2	NA	CASSLVRSGYTHTDTQYF
TRBV3-1	TRBD1	CASSQIRDSSYEQYF
TRBV20-1	TRBD2	CSASDAGGSDTQYF
TRBV7-8	NA	CASSLARAGGNYEQYF
TRBV12-3/TRBV12-4	NA	CASSLGQFSSPLHF
TRBV7-9	TRBD2	CASSRPSGSSYNEQFF
TRBV29-1	NA	CSVVPGLGTEAFF
TRBV2	NA	CASSPREDTETQYF
TRBV3-1	TRBD2	CASSPLRGSRTSASSGANVLTF
TRBV4-2	NA	CASSQESSRQETQYF
TRBV20-1	NA	CSAWGFSRGDTEAFF
TRBV10-3	TRBD1	CAIGKETGRPHGYTF